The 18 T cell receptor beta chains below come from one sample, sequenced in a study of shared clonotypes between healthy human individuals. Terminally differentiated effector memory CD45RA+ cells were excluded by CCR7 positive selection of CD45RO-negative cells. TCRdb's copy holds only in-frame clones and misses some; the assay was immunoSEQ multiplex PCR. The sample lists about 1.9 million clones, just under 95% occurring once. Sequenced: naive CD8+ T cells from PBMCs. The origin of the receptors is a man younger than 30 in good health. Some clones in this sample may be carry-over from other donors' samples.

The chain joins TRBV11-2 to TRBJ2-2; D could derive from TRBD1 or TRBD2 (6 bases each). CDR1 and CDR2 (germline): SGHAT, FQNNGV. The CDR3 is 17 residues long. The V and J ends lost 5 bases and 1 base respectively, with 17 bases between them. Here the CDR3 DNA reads TGTGCCAGCAGCCCCCACCGGGGGCAGAAGAACACCGGGGAGCTGTTTTTT. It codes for CASSPHRGQKNTGELFF. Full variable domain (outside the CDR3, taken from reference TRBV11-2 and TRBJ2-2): EAGVAQSPRYKIIEKRQSVAFWCNPISGHATLYWYQQILGQGPKLLIQFQNNGVVDDSQLPKDRFSAERLKGVDSTLKIQPAKLEDSAVYLCASSPHRGQKNTGELFFGEGSRLTVL.

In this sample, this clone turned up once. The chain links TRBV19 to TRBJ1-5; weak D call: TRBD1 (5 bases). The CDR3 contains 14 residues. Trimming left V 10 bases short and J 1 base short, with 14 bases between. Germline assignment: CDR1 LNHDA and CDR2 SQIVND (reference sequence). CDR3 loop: CANTDSRSNQPQHF. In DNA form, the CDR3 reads TGTGCCAACACCGACAGTAGGAGCAATCAGCCCCAGCATTTT.

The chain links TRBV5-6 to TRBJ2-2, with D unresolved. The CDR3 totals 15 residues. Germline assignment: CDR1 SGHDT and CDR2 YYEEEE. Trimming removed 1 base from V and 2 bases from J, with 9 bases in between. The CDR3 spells CASSLTPYNTGELFF. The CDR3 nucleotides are TGTGCCAGCAGCTTGACCCCATATAACACCGGGGAGCTGTTTTTT.

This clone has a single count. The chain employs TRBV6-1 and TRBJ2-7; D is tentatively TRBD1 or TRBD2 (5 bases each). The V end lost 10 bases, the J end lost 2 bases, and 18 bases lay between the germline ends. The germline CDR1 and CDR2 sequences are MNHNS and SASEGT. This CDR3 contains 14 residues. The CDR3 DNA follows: TGTGCCATTCGGGACGGGTCGGGAACCTACGAGCAGTACTTC. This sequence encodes CAIRDGSGTYEQYF.

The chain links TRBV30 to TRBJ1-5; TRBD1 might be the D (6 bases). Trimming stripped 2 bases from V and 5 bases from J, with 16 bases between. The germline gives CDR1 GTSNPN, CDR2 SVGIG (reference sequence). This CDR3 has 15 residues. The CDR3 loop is CAWSSGTTRDQPQHF. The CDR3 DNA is TGTGCCTGGAGTTCCGGGACAACTAGGGATCAGCCCCAGCATTTT.

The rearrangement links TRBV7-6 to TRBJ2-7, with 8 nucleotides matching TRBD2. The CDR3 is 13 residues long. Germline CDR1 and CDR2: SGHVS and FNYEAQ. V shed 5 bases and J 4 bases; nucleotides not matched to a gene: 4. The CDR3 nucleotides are TGTGCCAGCAGCCCGGGGACTAGATACGAGCAGTACTTC. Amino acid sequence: CASSPGTRYEQYF.

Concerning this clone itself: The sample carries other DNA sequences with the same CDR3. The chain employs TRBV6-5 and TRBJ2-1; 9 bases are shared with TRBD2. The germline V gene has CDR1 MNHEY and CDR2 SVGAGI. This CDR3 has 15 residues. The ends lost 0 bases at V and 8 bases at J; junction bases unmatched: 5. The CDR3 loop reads CASSYSGLAGDEQFF. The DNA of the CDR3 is TGTGCCAGCAGTTACTCAGGCTTAGCGGGAGATGAGCAGTTCTTC.

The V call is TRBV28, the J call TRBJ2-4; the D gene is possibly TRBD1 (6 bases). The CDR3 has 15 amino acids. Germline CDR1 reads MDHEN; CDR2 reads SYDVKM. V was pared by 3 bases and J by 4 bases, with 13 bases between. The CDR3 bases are TGTGCCAGCAGTTTTGGACCGGACAGAAAAAACATTCAGTACTTC. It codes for CASSFGPDRKNIQYF.

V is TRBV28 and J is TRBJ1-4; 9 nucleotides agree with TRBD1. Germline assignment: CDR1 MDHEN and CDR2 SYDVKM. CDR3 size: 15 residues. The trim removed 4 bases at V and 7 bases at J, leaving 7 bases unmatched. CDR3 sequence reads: CASSSPQGAREKLFF. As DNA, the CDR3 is TGTGCCAGCAGTTCCCCACAGGGGGCTCGTGAAAAACTGTTTTTT.

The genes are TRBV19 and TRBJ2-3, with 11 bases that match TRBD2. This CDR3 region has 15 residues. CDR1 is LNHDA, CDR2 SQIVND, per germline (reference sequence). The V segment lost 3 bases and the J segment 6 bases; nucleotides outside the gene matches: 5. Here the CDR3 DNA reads TGTGCCAGTAGTATGACTAGCGGGGCCTTGGATACGCAGTATTTT. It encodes CASSMTSGALDTQYF.

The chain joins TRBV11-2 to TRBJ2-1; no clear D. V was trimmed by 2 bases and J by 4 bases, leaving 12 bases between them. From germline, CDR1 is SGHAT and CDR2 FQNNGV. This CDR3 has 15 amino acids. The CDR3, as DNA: TGTGCCAGCAGCTTAACAGCGAAACCTTACAATGAGCAGTTCTTC. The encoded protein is CASSLTAKPYNEQFF.

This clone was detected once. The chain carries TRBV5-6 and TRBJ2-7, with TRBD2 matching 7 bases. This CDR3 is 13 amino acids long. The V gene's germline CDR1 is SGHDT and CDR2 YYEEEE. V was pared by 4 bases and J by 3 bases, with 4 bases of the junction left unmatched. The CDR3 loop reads CASSAGGGYEQYF. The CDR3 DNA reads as TGTGCCAGCAGCGCTGGCGGGGGCTACGAGCAGTACTTC.

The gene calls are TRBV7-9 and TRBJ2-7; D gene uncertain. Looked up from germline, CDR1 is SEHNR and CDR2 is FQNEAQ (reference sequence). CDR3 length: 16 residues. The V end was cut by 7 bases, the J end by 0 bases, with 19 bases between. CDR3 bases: TGTGCCAGCACCCCACCCGGCCCCTTATCCTCCTACGAGCAGTACTTC. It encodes CASTPPGPLSSYEQYF.

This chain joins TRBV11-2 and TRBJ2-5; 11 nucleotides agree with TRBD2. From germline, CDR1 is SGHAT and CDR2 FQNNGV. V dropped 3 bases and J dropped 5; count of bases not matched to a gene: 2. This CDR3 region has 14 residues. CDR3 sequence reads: CASSFTSGGETQYF. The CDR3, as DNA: TGTGCCAGCAGCTTCACTAGCGGGGGTGAGACCCAGTACTTC.

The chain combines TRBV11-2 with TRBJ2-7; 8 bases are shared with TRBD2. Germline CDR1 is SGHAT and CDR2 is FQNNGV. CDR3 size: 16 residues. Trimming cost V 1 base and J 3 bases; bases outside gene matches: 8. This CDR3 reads CASSLGYREGFYEQYF. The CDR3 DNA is TGTGCCAGCAGCTTAGGGTACCGGGAGGGCTTCTACGAGCAGTACTTC.

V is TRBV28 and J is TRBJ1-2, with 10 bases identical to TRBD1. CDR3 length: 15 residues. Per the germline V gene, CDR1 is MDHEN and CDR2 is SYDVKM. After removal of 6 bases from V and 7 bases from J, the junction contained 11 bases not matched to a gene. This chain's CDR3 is CASRATGGALSGYTF. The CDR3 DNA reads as TGTGCCAGCAGAGCGACAGGGGGCGCCTTGTCTGGCTACACCTTC.

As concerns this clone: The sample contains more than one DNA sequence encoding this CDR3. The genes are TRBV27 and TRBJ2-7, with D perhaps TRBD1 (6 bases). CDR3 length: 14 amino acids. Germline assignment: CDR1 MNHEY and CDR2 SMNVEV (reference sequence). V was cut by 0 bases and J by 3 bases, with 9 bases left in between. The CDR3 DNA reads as TGTGCCAGCAGTTTATCGGGGGCAGTCTACGAGCAGTACTTC. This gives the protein CASSLSGAVYEQYF.

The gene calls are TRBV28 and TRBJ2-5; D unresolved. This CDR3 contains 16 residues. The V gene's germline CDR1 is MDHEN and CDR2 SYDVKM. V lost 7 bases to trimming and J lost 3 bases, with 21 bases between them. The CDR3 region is CASIKRTPLREETQYF. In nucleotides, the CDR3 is TGTGCCAGCATCAAGAGGACCCCCCTTCGGGAAGAGACCCAGTACTTC. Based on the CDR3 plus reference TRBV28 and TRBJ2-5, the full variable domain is DVKVTQSSRYLVKRTGEKVFLECVQDMDHENMFWYRQDPGLGLRLIYFSYDVKMKEKGDIPEGYSVSREKKERFSLILESASTNQTSMYLCASIKRTPLREETQYFGPGTRLLVL.